The 19 T cell receptor beta chains given below trace back to one sample, sequenced in a study of blood T cell repertoires in COVID-19. Here immunoSEQ multiplex PCR was the method, and the copy in TCRdb shows in-frame clones only, minus some. The top ten hold about a sixth of the sample, which has approximately 76,000 clones, roughly nine tenths seen once. The material sequenced was peripheral blood. The receptors here all came from a man of 80 years or more in a cohort sampled during active COVID-19.

V is TRBV5-5 and J is TRBJ2-2; unclear D gene. The CDR3 spans 14 residues. CDR1 and CDR2 from the germline V gene are SGHKS and YYEKEE (reference sequence). The ends were cut back, 4 bases at V and 9 bases at J, with 16 bases in the middle. The CDR3 region has the DNA TGTGCCAGCAGCCCCCCGGCGGCCGAGCGGGAGCTGTTTTTT. Its protein product is CASSPPAAERELFF.

The V call is TRBV10-1, the J call TRBJ2-7; TRBD2 agrees at 12 bases. The V gene's germline CDR1 is WNHNN and CDR2 SYGVQD (reference sequence). This CDR3 has 17 amino acids. With V trimmed by 2 bases and J by 3 bases, 8 bases remained unmatched. CDR3 in DNA: TGCGCCAGCAGTGAGACTAGGACTAGCGGGACCGTCTACGAGCAGTACGTC. Its translation: CASSETRTSGTVYEQYV.

CDR3 sequence reads: CASSPDSRNTIYF. Written as DNA, the CDR3 is TGTGCCAGCTCACCAGACAGCCGAAACACCATATATTTT. V gene TRBV18 combines with J gene TRBJ1-3; a weak D match, TRBD1 (5 bases). This CDR3 contains 13 residues. From germline, CDR1 is KGHSH and CDR2 LQKENI. Trimming pared 2 bases from V and 5 bases from J, leaving 7 bases between.

The CDR3 nucleotides read TGTGCCAGCAGCATTGGGACTAGCGGGGGTCTAGATACGCAGTATTTT. Protein sequence: CASSIGTSGGLDTQYF. The rearrangement links TRBV9 to TRBJ2-3; TRBD2 agrees at 14 bases. Trimming removed 4 bases from V and 5 bases from J; junction bases left unmatched: 6. Germline CDR1 and CDR2: SGDLS and YYNGEE. This CDR3 contains 16 residues. Variable domain in full (rest from reference TRBV9 and TRBJ2-3): DSGVTQTPKHLITATGQRVTLRCSPRSGDLSVYWYQQSLDQGLQFLIQYYNGEERAKGNILERFSAQQFPDLHSELNLSSLELGDSALYFCASSIGTSGGLDTQYFGPGTRLTVL.

The rearrangement links TRBV5-6 to TRBJ2-3; D is ambiguous. The germline CDR1 and CDR2 sequences are SGHDT and YYEEEE. This CDR3 comprises 12 residues. The ends were cut back, 3 bases at V and 9 bases at J, with 11 bases in the middle. CDR3 DNA: TGTGCCAGCAGCTCACGGGTTGGCACGCAGTATTTT. Translation gives CASSSRVGTQYF.

The rearrangement uses TRBV3-1 (or the pseudogene TRBV3-2) and TRBJ2-2; weak D call: TRBD2 (7 bases). This CDR3 spans 16 amino acids. The germline gives CDR1 LGHDT, CDR2 YNNKEL (reference sequence). Trimming stripped 2 bases from V and 5 bases from J, with 15 bases between. CDR3 bases: TGTGCCAGCAGCCAAAATCTCGGGGGGCGAACCGGGGAGCTGTTTTTT. Residues: CASSQNLGGRTGELFF.

The chain uses TRBV4-1 and TRBJ2-5; 12 positions match TRBD2. The V gene end was trimmed by 1 base and the J gene end by 5 bases; junction bases not matched to a gene: 11. The CDR3 covers 18 residues. Germline V gene sequence: CDR1 MGHRA, CDR2 YSYEKL. CDR3 sequence (DNA): TGCGCCAGCAGCCAAGGACTAGCGGGGGCCCTGGCGGGTGAGACCCAGTACTTC. Translated, it gives CASSQGLAGALAGETQYF.

This rearrangement joins TRBV3-1 (or the pseudogene TRBV3-2) to TRBJ2-7, with 7 bases matching TRBD2. Germline trimming cut 4 bases from V and 2 bases from J; bases unmatched to any gene: 8. This CDR3 is built from 15 residues. Germline CDR1 and CDR2: LGHDT and YNNKEL (reference sequence). This CDR3 is CASSRPRDYTYEQYF. CDR3 DNA sequence: TGTGCCAGCAGCCGACCCCGGGACTACACCTACGAGCAGTACTTC.

This sequence joins TRBV12-5 and TRBJ2-3; 11 nucleotides match TRBD2. The germline gives CDR1 LGHNT, CDR2 FRNRAP. The CDR3 totals 13 residues. J gave up 6 bases and V 10 bases, and 6 bases lay outside the gene matches. DNA of the CDR3: TGTGCTACCGGGGCTAGCGGGGGGGATACGCAGTATTTT. This translates into CATGASGGDTQYF.

The CDR3 DNA is TGTGCCAGCAGCCAAGCGGGGGGTTACGATGAGCAGTTCTTC. This translates into CASSQAGGYDEQFF. The V gene is TRBV14, the J gene TRBJ2-1, with 7 bases lining up with TRBD2. The CDR3 runs 14 residues. Trimming removed 1 base from V and 8 bases from J; junction bases left unmatched: 5. Germline V gives CDR1 SGHDN, CDR2 FVKESK.

The V call is TRBV7-9, the J call TRBJ2-2; possibly TRBD2 for D (6 bases). CDR1 SEHNR and CDR2 FQNEAQ come from the germline V gene (reference sequence). V was clipped by 5 bases and J by 0 bases, with 19 bases between them. This CDR3 comprises 18 residues. The CDR3 DNA reads TGTGCCAGCAGCCCCGTCTCGTGGTGGGGGGCGAACACCGGGGAGCTGTTTTTT. Its protein product is CASSPVSWWGANTGELFF.

V usage is TRBV6-5 and J usage is TRBJ2-2; possible D gene TRBD2, 5 bases. CDR1 MNHEY and CDR2 SVGAGI come from the germline V gene. This CDR3 has 14 residues. With 1 base removed from V and 4 bases from J, the gap between germline ends came to 7 bases. CDR3 sequence reads: CASSYFEGTGELFF. CDR3 DNA sequence: TGTGCCAGCAGTTACTTCGAGGGCACCGGGGAGCTGTTTTTT.

CDR3 residues: CASSFRTGNTIYF. In nucleotides, the CDR3 is TGTGCCAGCAGTTTTAGGACAGGAAACACCATATATTTT. This chain uses TRBV12-3 or TRBV12-4 with TRBJ1-3; a possible D gene is TRBD1 (5 bases). This CDR3 is built from 13 residues. V was trimmed by 3 bases and J by 4 bases, leaving 7 bases between them.

J is TRBJ2-7 and V is TRBV4-3, with D perhaps matching TRBD1 (5 bases). CDR3 length: 15 amino acids. Germline CDR1 LGHNA, CDR2 YSLEER. V was cut by 0 bases and J by 4 bases, with 13 bases left in between. CDR3 in DNA: TGCGCCAGCAGCCAAGATAGGGGTAGTAGGTACGAGCAGTACTTC. Translating gives CASSQDRGSRYEQYF.

This chain links TRBV6-1 with TRBJ2-3, with TRBD1 as a possible D gene (6 bases). This CDR3 is 14 amino acids long. From germline, CDR1 is MNHNS and CDR2 SASEGT. Trimming removed 1 base from V and 2 bases from J, with 7 bases in between. CDR3 coding DNA: TGTGCCAGCAGTGAAGACAGGGCCACAGATACGCAGTATTTT. This codes for CASSEDRATDTQYF.

The rearrangement links TRBV6-6 to TRBJ1-5; 7 positions match TRBD1. The V and J ends lost 8 bases and 6 bases, in that order; junction bases with no gene match: 10. CDR1 and CDR2 from the germline V gene are MNHNY and SVGAGI (reference sequence). The CDR3 loop spans 14 amino acids. The CDR3, as DNA: TGTGCCAGCGGTGACAGGGTAAGGGGTCAGCCCCAGCATTTT. This gives the protein CASGDRVRGQPQHF.

V and J are TRBV5-1 and TRBJ2-2; D possibly corresponds to TRBD1 (6 bases). CDR1 and CDR2 from the germline V gene are SGHRS and YFSETQ. The CDR3 has 16 amino acids. Trimming cost V 1 base and J 6 bases, with 16 bases left between them. The DNA of the CDR3 is TGCGCCAGCAGCTTGATGGGGGACCCAGGGGCCGGGGAGCTGTTTTTT. This sequence encodes CASSLMGDPGAGELFF.

The chain couples TRBV5-4 to TRBJ2-2; 8 bases fit TRBD2. The CDR3 is 17 residues long. J gave up 4 bases and V 3 bases, and 11 bases lay outside the gene matches. Germline V gene sequence: CDR1 SGHNT, CDR2 YYREEE (reference sequence). CDR3 sequence reads: CASSSRRLAGPTGELFF. Written as DNA, the CDR3 is TGTGCCAGCAGCTCCCGGCGTTTAGCGGGGCCCACCGGGGAGCTGTTTTTT.

The CDR3 protein is CASSLYGQDIYNEQFF. The CDR3 DNA is TGTGCCAGCAGTTTATATGGACAGGACATCTACAATGAGCAGTTCTTC. The genes are TRBV27 and TRBJ2-1, with 7 positions matching TRBD1. CDR1 and CDR2 from the germline V gene are MNHEY and SMNVEV (reference sequence). The CDR3 contains 16 residues. V trimming: 1 base; J trimming: 3 bases; junction bases outside the gene matches: 6.